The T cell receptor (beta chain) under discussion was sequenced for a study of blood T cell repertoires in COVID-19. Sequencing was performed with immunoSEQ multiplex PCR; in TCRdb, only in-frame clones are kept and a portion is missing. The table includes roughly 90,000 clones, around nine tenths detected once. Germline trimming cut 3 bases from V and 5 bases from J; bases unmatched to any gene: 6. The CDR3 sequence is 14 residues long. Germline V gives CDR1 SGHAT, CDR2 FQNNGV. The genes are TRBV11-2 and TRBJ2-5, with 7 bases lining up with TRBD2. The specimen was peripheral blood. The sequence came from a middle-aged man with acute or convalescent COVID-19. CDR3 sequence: CASSFRRERETQYF. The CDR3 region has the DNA TGTGCCAGCAGCTTTCGGCGGGAGAGGGAGACCCAGTACTTC.